Below, 20 T cell receptor beta chains from the same sample are listed, as sequenced in a study of early T cells in non-severe SARS-CoV-2 infection. TCRdb reprocessed the 5' RACE reads via MiXCR and lists one record per CDR3 protein. The data hold some 60,000 distinct CDR3 sequences, with roughly 12% observed a single time. Material: whole blood, obtained at baseline. The receptors stem from an adult who was a healthcare worker with PCR-confirmed SARS-CoV-2 infection or an uninfected control (not recorded which).

This clonotype has a count of ten or more. The V and J genes are TRBV28 and TRBJ2-1; possible D gene TRBD1, 6 bases. The germline gives CDR1 MDHEN, CDR2 SYDVKM. The CDR3 has 15 amino acids. The V end lost 7 bases, the J end lost 2 bases, and 15 bases lay between the germline ends. The CDR3 DNA sequence: TGTGCCAGCAAACTCTGGGGGCCCCCCTACAATGAGCAGTTCTTC. Translating gives CASKLWGPPYNEQFF. The full variable domain, its missing parts supplied by reference TRBV28 and TRBJ2-1, is DVKVTQSSRYLVKRTGEKVFLECVQDMDHENMFWYRQDPGLGLRLIYFSYDVKMKEKGDIPEGYSVSREKKERFSLILESASTNQTSMYLCASKLWGPPYNEQFFGPGTRLTVL.

This clonotype was counted ten times or more. The genes are TRBV4-3 and TRBJ1-4; unclear D gene. Trimming took 4 bases from V and 6 from J, leaving 9 bases between them. CDR3 length: 13 amino acids. Germline CDR1 LGHNA, CDR2 YSLEER. The CDR3 bases are TGCGCCAGCAGCCGGGCCTTAGATGAAAAACTGTTTTTT. Its translation is CASSRALDEKLFF.

The chain uses TRBV10-3 and TRBJ2-7, with TRBD1 matching over 7 bases. The germline V gene encodes CDR1 ENHRY and CDR2 SYGVKD. The CDR3 length is 16 residues. Trimming removed 0 bases from V and 4 bases from J; junction bases left unmatched: 9. The CDR3 DNA reads TGTGCCATCAGTGAGTCTACCAGACAGGGTTCGTACGAGCAGTACTTC. It translates to CAISESTRQGSYEQYF.

This clonotype occurred a few times. The genes are TRBV18 and TRBJ2-4; no clear D gene. Trimming removed 2 bases from V and 0 bases from J, with 8 bases in between. Germline V lookup: CDR1 KGHSH, CDR2 LQKENI. The CDR3 is 15 amino acids. CDR3 amino acids: CASSPSTIAKNIQYF. In nucleotides, the CDR3 is TGTGCCAGCTCACCATCAACTATAGCCAAAAACATTCAGTACTTC. The entire variable domain, with the rest obtained from reference TRBV18 and TRBJ2-4, is as follows: NAGVMQNPRHLVRRRGQEARLRCSPMKGHSHVYWYRQLPEEGLKFMVYLQKENIIDESGMPKERFSAEFPKEGPSILRIQQVVRGDSAAYFCASSPSTIAKNIQYFGAGTRLSVL.

The CDR3 region is CASSPTPTYEQYF. As DNA, the CDR3 is TGTGCCAGCTCACCCACCCCGACCTACGAGCAGTACTTC. The chain is built from TRBV18 and TRBJ2-7, with no clear D. V was cut by 3 bases and J by 2 bases, with 8 bases left in between. The germline V gene has CDR1 KGHSH and CDR2 LQKENI. The length of the CDR3 is 13 residues.

This clonotype appeared many times. This chain connects TRBV6-1 to TRBJ1-1; D gene unclear. V was trimmed by 4 bases and J by 1 base, leaving 7 bases between them. This CDR3 region has 13 residues. Germline CDR1 MNHNS, CDR2 SASEGT. The CDR3 DNA is TGTGCCAGCAGTGTTCTAGAGAACACTGAAGCTTTCTTT. Amino acid sequence: CASSVLENTEAFF.

This clonotype was seen many times. The chain uses TRBV6-1 and TRBJ2-5, with 11 bases fitting TRBD1. Germline CDR1 reads MNHNS; CDR2 reads SASEGT. This CDR3 region has 16 residues. The V gene end was trimmed by 5 bases and the J gene end by 4 bases; junction bases not matched to a gene: 9. For the CDR3, the DNA is TGTGCCAGCAGTACACAGACCGGGACAGGGGGAGAGACCCAGTACTTC. Protein: CASSTQTGTGGETQYF.

This clonotype was observed a handful of times. The chain employs TRBV19 and TRBJ2-5; TRBD1 might be the D (5 bases). Trimming stripped 6 bases from V and 4 bases from J, with 12 bases between. The germline V gene has CDR1 LNHDA and CDR2 SQIVND (reference sequence). CDR3 length: 13 amino acids. The CDR3 loop reads CASSTVRGETQYF. The CDR3 bases are TGTGCCAGTAGCACCGTTAGGGGAGAGACCCAGTACTTC.

This clonotype was seen at least ten times. The CDR3 loop is CASTTGGDGFFYEQYF. The CDR3 DNA follows: TGTGCCAGCACCACTGGGGGGGACGGATTTTTCTACGAGCAGTACTTC. The rearrangement links TRBV21-1 to TRBJ2-7; the table names TRBD1, a call not compared with the DNA. TRBV21-1 is a pseudogene locus. The CDR3 has 16 amino acids.

This clonotype was counted only a few times. V is TRBV18 and J is TRBJ2-3; 7 bases agree with TRBD2. The CDR3 extends over 12 amino acids. The trim removed 3 bases at V and 10 bases at J, leaving 4 bases unmatched. Germline V lookup: CDR1 KGHSH, CDR2 LQKENI. The CDR3 bases are TGTGCCAGCTCACCCCAGGCGGGAGCGCAGTATTTT. Its protein product is CASSPQAGAQYF.

This clonotype was observed a few times. This chain links TRBV20-1 with TRBJ1-1; D uncertain. V was clipped by 4 bases and J by 5 bases, with 11 bases between them. This CDR3 contains 12 residues. CDR1 is DFQATT, CDR2 SNEGSKA, per germline (reference sequence). This CDR3 reads CSAKKGSTEAFF. The CDR3 coding sequence is TGCAGTGCTAAGAAAGGGTCTACTGAAGCTTTCTTT.

The J gene is TRBJ1-1, the V gene TRBV28; unclear D gene. The CDR3 extends over 13 amino acids. CDR1 is MDHEN, CDR2 SYDVKM, per germline. V was cut by 6 bases and J by 3 bases, with 11 bases left in between. The CDR3: CASRKRVDTEAFF. CDR3 coding DNA: TGTGCCAGCAGGAAACGGGTGGACACTGAAGCTTTCTTT.

The V gene is TRBV20-1, the J gene TRBJ2-2, with 8 nucleotides matching TRBD1. The CDR3 is made up of 15 amino acids. The junction had 7 bases not matched to a gene; V was cut back by 4 bases and J by 3 bases. Looked up from germline, CDR1 is DFQATT and CDR2 is SNEGSKA (reference sequence). This CDR3 is CSAKGQVGDTGELFF. DNA for the CDR3: TGCAGTGCTAAGGGACAGGTCGGGGACACCGGGGAGCTGTTTTTT.

This clonotype was picked up many times. The chain joins TRBV11-2 to TRBJ2-7; D unresolved. This CDR3 spans 13 amino acids. Germline assignment: CDR1 SGHAT and CDR2 FQNNGV. Trimming removed 4 bases from V and 3 bases from J, with 10 bases in between. CDR3 nucleotides: TGTGCCAGCAGCTCCGGGTTGTTCTACGAGCAGTACTTC. Protein: CASSSGLFYEQYF.

Ten or more counts support this clonotype. The CDR3 bases are TGTGCCCGAAGGGACAGCTCCTACAATGAGCAGTTCTTC. Protein: CARRDSSYNEQFF. The J gene is TRBJ2-1, the V gene TRBV30, with 7 bases fitting TRBD1. Germline V gene data show CDR1 as GTSNPN and CDR2 as SVGIG (reference sequence). The CDR3 is 13 amino acids. Losses at the gene ends were 8 bases for V and 0 bases for J; bases not matched to a gene: 4.

The table lists this clonotype with a few counts. The chain links TRBV30 to TRBJ1-1; 7 nucleotides line up with TRBD1. The CDR3 totals 13 residues. Germline V lookup: CDR1 GTSNPN, CDR2 SVGIG (reference sequence). The V gene end was trimmed by 0 bases and the J gene end by 4 bases; junction bases not matched to a gene: 2. CDR3 region: CAWSVQGSTEAFF. The CDR3 DNA sequence: TGTGCCTGGAGTGTACAGGGGAGCACTGAAGCTTTCTTT.

This clonotype was counted between two and nine times. This chain links TRBV7-2 with TRBJ1-2; D gene ambiguous. Germline V gene data show CDR1 as SGHTA and CDR2 as FQGNSA. Trimming removed 5 bases from V and 8 bases from J, with 12 bases in between. The CDR3 has 12 residues. The CDR3 region is CASSPGPRGYTF. CDR3 coding DNA: TGTGCCAGCAGCCCAGGCCCCAGAGGCTACACCTTC.

This clonotype was seen only a few times. The chain joins TRBV6-6 to TRBJ2-3, with D maybe TRBD2 (6 bases). Trimming removed 8 bases from V and 5 bases from J, with 14 bases in between. The CDR3 has 13 amino acids. CDR1 is MNHNY and CDR2 is SVGAGI in the germline V gene (reference sequence). CDR3 region: CASGASRGDTQYF. The CDR3 region has the DNA TGTGCCAGCGGGGCCTCGCGGGGAGATACGCAGTATTTT.

V and J are TRBV28 and TRBJ2-4; TRBD1 matches at 11 bases. The J segment lost 2 bases and the V segment lost 5 bases, leaving 8 bases of the junction unmatched. The CDR3 runs 17 residues. Germline CDR1 is MDHEN and CDR2 is SYDVKM. The CDR3 is CASSTPGQGVTKNIQYF. CDR3 coding DNA: TGTGCCAGCAGTACCCCGGGACAGGGGGTGACCAAAAACATTCAGTACTTC.

This clonotype was picked up a small number of times. J is TRBJ2-3 and V is TRBV7-9; 9 bases agree with TRBD2. Germline V CDR1 and CDR2: SEHNR, FQNEAQ (reference sequence). There are 15 residues in the CDR3. The trim removed 2 bases at V and 6 bases at J, leaving 6 bases unmatched. CDR3 residues: CASSLTAGGPDTQYF. CDR3 sequence (DNA): TGTGCCAGCAGCTTAACGGCGGGAGGGCCCGATACGCAGTATTTT.